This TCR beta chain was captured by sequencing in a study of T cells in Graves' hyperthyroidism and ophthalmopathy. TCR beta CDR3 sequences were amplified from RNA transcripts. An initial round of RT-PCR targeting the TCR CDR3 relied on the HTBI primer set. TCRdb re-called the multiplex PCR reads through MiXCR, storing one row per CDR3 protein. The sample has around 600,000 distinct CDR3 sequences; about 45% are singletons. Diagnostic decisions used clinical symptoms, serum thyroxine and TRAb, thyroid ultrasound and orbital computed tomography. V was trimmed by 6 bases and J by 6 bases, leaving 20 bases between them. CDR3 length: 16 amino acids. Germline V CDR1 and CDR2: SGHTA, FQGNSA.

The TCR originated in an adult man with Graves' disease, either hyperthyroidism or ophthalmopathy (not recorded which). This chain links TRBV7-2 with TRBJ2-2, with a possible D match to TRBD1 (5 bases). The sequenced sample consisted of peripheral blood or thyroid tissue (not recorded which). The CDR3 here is CASSPYDLGASGELFF. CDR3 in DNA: TGTGCCAGCAGTCCCTACGATCTTGGGGCCTCCGGGGAGCTGTTTTTT.